This TCR beta chain was found in a study of blood T cell repertoires in COVID-19. Study background: Sources were T cells, B-cell-depleted T cells, or PBMCs; the material itself was cDNA or gDNA.

The authors' processing: Estimated nucleated cell counts came from reference gene primer amplification. Here immunoSEQ multiplex PCR was the method, and the copy in TCRdb shows in-frame clones only, minus some. Clone size and the V and J calls come from that table; the DNA yielded D and trimming. The profile shows around 150,000 clones, 70% to 90% of them singletons. This CDR3 comprises 16 residues. Germline CDR1 and CDR2: SGHAT and FQNNGV. V lost 1 base and J 3 bases, leaving 13 bases between the germline ends. The receptor was isolated from a man between 65 and 85 years old with acute or convalescent COVID-19. Sequenced sample: peripheral blood. V is TRBV11-2 and J is TRBJ2-1; tentative D call: TRBD1 (5 bases). CDR3 sequence (DNA): TGTGCCAGCAGCTTAGGACAGCTAGGACGCTACAATGAGCAGTTCTTC. It yields the protein CASSLGQLGRYNEQFF. The full variable domain, rest sourced from reference TRBV11-2 and TRBJ2-1, is EAGVAQSPRYKIIEKRQSVAFWCNPISGHATLYWYQQILGQGPKLLIQFQNNGVVDDSQLPKDRFSAERLKGVDSTLKIQPAKLEDSAVYLCASSLGQLGRYNEQFFGPGTRLTVL.